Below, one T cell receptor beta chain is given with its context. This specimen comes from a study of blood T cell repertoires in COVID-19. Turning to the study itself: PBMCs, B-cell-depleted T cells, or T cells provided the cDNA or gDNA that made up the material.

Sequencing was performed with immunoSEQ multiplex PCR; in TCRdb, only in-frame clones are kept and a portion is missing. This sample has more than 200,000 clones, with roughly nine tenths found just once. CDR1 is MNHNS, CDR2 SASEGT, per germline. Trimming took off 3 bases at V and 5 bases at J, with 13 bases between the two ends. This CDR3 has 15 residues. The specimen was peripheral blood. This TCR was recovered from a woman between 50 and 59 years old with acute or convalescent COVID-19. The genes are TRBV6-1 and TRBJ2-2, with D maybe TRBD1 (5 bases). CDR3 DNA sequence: TGTGCCAGCAGTGACAGGGCGGCATGGACCGGGGAGCTGTTTTTT. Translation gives CASSDRAAWTGELFF.